Each of the 9 T cell receptor beta chains below was sequenced from the same sample in a study of PD-L1 blockade in urothelial cancer. The time point here: peripheral blood 6 weeks after treatment start. Assay: immunoSEQ multiplex PCR; the TCRdb copy retains only in-frame clones and omits some. The table shows over 25,000 clones, with 79% occurring only once. This sample comprised PBMCs, obtained around atezolizumab (anti-PD-L1) treatment. The receptor source for this set is a man between 65 and 85 years old with urothelial cancer.

This chain's CDR3 is CASSLGRDGYNEQFF. CDR3 sequence (DNA): TGCGCCAGCAGCTTGGGCCGGGATGGATACAATGAGCAGTTCTTC. The chain is built from TRBV5-1 and TRBJ2-1; tentative D call: TRBD2 (5 bases). This CDR3 is 15 amino acids long. Germline values: CDR1 SGHRS, CDR2 YFSETQ. V lost 0 bases and J 4 bases, leaving 11 bases between the germline ends. Supplemented by reference TRBV5-1 and TRBJ2-1, the full variable domain reads KAGVTQTPRYLIKTRGQQVTLSCSPISGHRSVSWYQQTPGQGLQFLFEYFSETQRNKGNFPGRFSGRQFSNSRSEMNVSTLELGDSALYLCASSLGRDGYNEQFFGPGTRLTVL.

The chain carries TRBV2 and TRBJ2-3; 8 positions agree with TRBD2. V was clipped by 6 bases and J by 5 bases; unmatched bases: 16. Germline V lookup: CDR1 SNHLY, CDR2 FYNNEI. This CDR3 has 17 amino acids. CDR3 bases: TGTGCCAGCAGGTTCGGGGTTAGTAGCGGGATAGGAGATACGCAGTATTTT. Translating it yields CASRFGVSSGIGDTQYF.

This chain joins TRBV2 and TRBJ2-2; 8 nucleotides align to TRBD2. Germline V lookup: CDR1 SNHLY, CDR2 FYNNEI. V dropped 1 base and J dropped 7; count of bases not matched to a gene: 5. The CDR3 has 15 amino acids. The CDR3 loop reads CASSEVAGGHGELFF. Here the CDR3 DNA reads TGTGCCAGCAGTGAAGTGGCGGGGGGCCACGGGGAGCTGTTTTTT.

This clone was observed a single time. The chain has TRBV10-3 and TRBJ2-1; 10 positions match TRBD1. The CDR3 consists of 15 residues. J gave up 4 bases and V 6 bases, and 6 bases lay outside the gene matches. From germline, CDR1 is ENHRY and CDR2 SYGVKD. DNA of the CDR3: TGTGCCATCAGGGGGACAGGGGAGGGTTACAATGAGCAGTTCTTC. This sequence encodes CAIRGTGEGYNEQFF.

J is TRBJ2-2 and V is TRBV12-5; D ambiguous. The length of the CDR3 is 16 residues. The germline V and J ends were trimmed by 9 bases and 6 bases, with 23 bases remaining between them. From germline, CDR1 is LGHNT and CDR2 FRNRAP. The CDR3 sequence is CASKPTTTPSAGELFF. CDR3 coding DNA: TGTGCTAGCAAACCCACCACGACACCTTCGGCCGGGGAGCTGTTTTTT.

This clone was counted between two and nine times. The genes are TRBV14 and TRBJ2-3, with 7 bases lining up with TRBD1. Unmatched junction bases numbered 2, after V lost 2 bases and J lost 0 bases. The CDR3 consists of 15 residues. The germline V gene has CDR1 SGHDN and CDR2 FVKESK. The CDR3 spells CASSQQQGSTDTQYF. The CDR3 DNA reads TGTGCCAGCAGCCAACAACAGGGGAGCACAGATACGCAGTATTTT.

This clone was recorded a few times. The chain couples TRBV5-4 to TRBJ2-7, with D possibly TRBD2 on 5 matching bases. This CDR3 has 12 residues. Germline V CDR1 and CDR2: SGHNT, YYREEE (reference sequence). V lost 2 bases and J 7 bases, leaving 10 bases between the germline ends. CDR3 sequence: CASSLRGREQYF. For the CDR3, the DNA is TGTGCCAGCAGCTTACGGGGAAGGGAGCAGTACTTC. Looking up the rest from reference TRBV5-4 and TRBJ2-7 gives the full variable domain: ETGVTQSPTHLIKTRGQQVTLRCSSQSGHNTVSWYQQALGQGPQFIFQYYREEENGRGNFPPRFSGLQFPNYSSELNVNALELDDSALYLCASSLRGREQYFGPGTRLTVT.

The V gene is TRBV4-3, the J gene TRBJ2-4; 8 bases match TRBD2. Germline loops: CDR1 LGHNA, CDR2 YSLEER. The CDR3 is 15 residues long. V dropped 4 bases and J dropped 7; count of bases not matched to a gene: 9. CDR3 coding DNA: TGCGCCAGCAGCCCTAGGCGGGGGGCTGTGAACATTCAGTACTTC. Translated, it gives CASSPRRGAVNIQYF.

This clone was seen a single time. The J gene is TRBJ1-2, the V gene TRBV12-5; 7 bases fit TRBD1. The germline CDR1 and CDR2 sequences are LGHNT and FRNRAP. CDR3 length equals 13 residues. V lost 6 bases to trimming and J lost 4 bases; unmatched junction nucleotides: 5. The CDR3: CASGRGQLYGYTF. The DNA of the CDR3 is TGTGCTAGTGGACGGGGACAGCTCTATGGCTACACCTTC.